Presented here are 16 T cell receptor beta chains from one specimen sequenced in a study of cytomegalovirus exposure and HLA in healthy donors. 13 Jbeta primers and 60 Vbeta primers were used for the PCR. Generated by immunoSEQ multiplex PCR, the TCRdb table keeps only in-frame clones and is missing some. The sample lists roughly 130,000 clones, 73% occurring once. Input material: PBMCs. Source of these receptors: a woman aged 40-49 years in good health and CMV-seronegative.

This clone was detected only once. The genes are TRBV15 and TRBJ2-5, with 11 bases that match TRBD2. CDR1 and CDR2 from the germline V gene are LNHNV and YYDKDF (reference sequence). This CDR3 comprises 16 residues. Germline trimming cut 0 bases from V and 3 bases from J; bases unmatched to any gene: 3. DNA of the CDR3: TGTGCCACCAGCAGAGATCCGGGACTAGCGGAAGAGACCCAGTACTTC. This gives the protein CATSRDPGLAEETQYF.

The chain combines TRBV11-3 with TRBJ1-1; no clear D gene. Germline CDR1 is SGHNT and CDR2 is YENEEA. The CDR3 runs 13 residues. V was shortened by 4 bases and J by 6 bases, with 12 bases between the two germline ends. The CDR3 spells CASSSHSGAEAFF. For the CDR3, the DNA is TGTGCCAGCAGCTCGCACAGCGGTGCTGAAGCTTTCTTT. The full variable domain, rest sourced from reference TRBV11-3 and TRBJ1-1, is EAGVVQSPRYKIIEKKQPVAFWCNPISGHNTLYWYLQNLGQGPELLIRYENEEAVDDSQLPKDRFSAERLKGVDSTLKIQPAELGDSAVYLCASSSHSGAEAFFGQGTRLTVV.

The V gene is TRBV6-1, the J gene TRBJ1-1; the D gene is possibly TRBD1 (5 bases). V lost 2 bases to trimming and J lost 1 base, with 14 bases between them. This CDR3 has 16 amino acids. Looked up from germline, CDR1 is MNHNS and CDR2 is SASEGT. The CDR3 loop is CASSEPGGGKNTEAFF. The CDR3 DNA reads TGTGCCAGCAGTGAACCGGGGGGGGGTAAGAACACTGAAGCTTTCTTT.

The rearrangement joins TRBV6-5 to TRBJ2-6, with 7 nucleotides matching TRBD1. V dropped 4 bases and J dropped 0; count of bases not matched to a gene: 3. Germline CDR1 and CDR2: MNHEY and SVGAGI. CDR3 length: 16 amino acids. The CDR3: CASSLAGGSGANVLTF. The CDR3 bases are TGTGCCAGCAGTTTGGCAGGGGGCTCTGGGGCCAACGTCCTGACTTTC.

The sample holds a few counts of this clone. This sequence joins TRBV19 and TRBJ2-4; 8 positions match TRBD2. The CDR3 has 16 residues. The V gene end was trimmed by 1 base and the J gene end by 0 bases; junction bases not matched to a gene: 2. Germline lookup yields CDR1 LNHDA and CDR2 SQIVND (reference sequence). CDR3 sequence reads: CASSIGAGVAKNIQYF. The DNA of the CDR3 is TGTGCCAGTAGTATAGGAGCGGGGGTAGCCAAAAACATTCAGTACTTC.

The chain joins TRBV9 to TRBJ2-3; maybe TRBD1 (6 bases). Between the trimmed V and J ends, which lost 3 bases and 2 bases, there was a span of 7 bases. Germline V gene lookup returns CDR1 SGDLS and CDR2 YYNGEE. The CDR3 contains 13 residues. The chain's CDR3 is CASSGTVTDTQYF. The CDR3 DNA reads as TGTGCCAGCAGCGGGACAGTCACAGATACGCAGTATTTT. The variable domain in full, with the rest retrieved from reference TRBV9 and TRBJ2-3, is DSGVTQTPKHLITATGQRVTLRCSPRSGDLSVYWYQQSLDQGLQFLIQYYNGEERAKGNILERFSAQQFPDLHSELNLSSLELGDSALYFCASSGTVTDTQYFGPGTRLTVL.

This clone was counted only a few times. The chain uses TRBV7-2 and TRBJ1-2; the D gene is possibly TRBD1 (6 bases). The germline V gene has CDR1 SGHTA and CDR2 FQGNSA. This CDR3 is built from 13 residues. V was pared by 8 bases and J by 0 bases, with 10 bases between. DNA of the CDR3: TGTGCCAGCTGGACAGATACTAACTATGGCTACACCTTC. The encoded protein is CASWTDTNYGYTF.

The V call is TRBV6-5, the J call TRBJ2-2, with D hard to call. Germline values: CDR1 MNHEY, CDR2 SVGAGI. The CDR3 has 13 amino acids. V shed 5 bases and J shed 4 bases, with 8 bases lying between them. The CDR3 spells CASSPVGTGELFF. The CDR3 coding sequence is TGTGCCAGCAGTCCTGTCGGCACCGGGGAGCTGTTTTTT.

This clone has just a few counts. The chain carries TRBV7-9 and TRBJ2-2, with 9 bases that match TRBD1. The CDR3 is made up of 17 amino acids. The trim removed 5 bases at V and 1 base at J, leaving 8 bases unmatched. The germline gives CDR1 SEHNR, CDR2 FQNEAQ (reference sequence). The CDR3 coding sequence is TGTGCCAGCAGCCCCTCAGTGGGACAGGGGAACACCGGGGAGCTGTTTTTT. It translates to CASSPSVGQGNTGELFF.

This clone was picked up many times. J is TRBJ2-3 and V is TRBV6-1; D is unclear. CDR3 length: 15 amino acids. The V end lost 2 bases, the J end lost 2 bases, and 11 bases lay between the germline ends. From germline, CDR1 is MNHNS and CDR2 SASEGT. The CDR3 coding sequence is TGTGCCAGCAGTGAAAAATCCGAGGCCACAGATACGCAGTATTTT. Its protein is CASSEKSEATDTQYF.

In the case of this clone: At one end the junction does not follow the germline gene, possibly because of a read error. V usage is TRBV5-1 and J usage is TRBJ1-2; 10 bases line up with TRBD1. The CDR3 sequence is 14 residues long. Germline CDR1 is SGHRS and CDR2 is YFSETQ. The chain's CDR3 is CASSLAGQGYSYPF. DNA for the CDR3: TGCGCCAGCAGCTTGGCGGGACAGGGGTATAGCTACCCCTTC. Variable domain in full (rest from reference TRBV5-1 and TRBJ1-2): KAGVTQTPRYLIKTRGQQVTLSCSPISGHRSVSWYQQTPGQGLQFLFEYFSETQRNKGNFPGRFSGRQFSNSRSEMNVSTLELGDSALYLCASSLAGQGYSYPFGSGTRLTVV.

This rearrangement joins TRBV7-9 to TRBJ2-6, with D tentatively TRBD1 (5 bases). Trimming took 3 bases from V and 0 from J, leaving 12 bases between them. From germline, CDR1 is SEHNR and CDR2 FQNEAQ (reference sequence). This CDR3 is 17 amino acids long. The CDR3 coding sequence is TGTGCCAGCAGCTTTAACAGGATAAGCTCTGGGGCCAACGTCCTGACTTTC. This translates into CASSFNRISSGANVLTF.

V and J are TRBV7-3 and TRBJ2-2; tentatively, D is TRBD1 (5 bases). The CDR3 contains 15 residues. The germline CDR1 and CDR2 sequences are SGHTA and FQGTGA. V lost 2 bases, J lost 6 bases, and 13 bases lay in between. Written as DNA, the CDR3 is TGTGCCAGCAGCTTATGGAGTAGGGGCTCCGGGGAGCTGTTTTTT. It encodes CASSLWSRGSGELFF. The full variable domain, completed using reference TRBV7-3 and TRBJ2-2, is GAGVSQTPSNKVTEKGKYVELRCDPISGHTALYWYRQSLGQGPEFLIYFQGTGAADDSGLPNDRFFAVRPEGSVSTLKIQRTERGDSAVYLCASSLWSRGSGELFFGEGSRLTVL.

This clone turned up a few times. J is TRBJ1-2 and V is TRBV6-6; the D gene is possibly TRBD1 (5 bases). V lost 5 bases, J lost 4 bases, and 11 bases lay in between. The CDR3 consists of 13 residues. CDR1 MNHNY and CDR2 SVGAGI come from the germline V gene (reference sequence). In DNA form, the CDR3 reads TGTGCCAGCAGTGAGACAGTTATCTATGGCTACACCTTC. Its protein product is CASSETVIYGYTF.

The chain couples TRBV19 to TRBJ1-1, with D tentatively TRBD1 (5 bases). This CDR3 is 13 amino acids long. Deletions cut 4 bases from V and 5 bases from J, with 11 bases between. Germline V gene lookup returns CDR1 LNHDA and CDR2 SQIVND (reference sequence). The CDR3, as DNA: TGTGCCAGTAGTAAAGCAGGGTGGACTGAAGCTTTCTTT. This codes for CASSKAGWTEAFF. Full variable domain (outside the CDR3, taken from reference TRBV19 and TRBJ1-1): DGGITQSPKYLFRKEGQNVTLSCEQNLNHDAMYWYRQDPGQGLRLIYYSQIVNDFQKGDIAEGYSVSREKKESFPLTVTSAQKNPTAFYLCASSKAGWTEAFFGQGTRLTVV.

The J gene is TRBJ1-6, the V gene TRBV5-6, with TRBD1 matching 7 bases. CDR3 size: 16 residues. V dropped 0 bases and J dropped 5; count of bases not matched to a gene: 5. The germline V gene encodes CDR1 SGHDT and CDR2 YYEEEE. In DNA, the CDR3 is TGTGCCAGCAGCTTGGCCTCAGGGGGGAATAATTCACCCCTCCACTTT. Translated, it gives CASSLASGGNNSPLHF.